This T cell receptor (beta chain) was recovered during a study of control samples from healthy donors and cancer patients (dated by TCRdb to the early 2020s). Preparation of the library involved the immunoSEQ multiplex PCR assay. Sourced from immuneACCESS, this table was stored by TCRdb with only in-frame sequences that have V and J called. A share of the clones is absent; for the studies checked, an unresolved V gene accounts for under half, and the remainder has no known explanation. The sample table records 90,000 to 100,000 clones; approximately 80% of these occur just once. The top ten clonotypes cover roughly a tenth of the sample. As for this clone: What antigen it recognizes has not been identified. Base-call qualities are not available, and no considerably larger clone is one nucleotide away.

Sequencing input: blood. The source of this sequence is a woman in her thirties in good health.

The DNA is as follows: TGTGCCAGTAGTATTACAGGCGGCCCCAATCAGCCCCAGCATTTT. It translates to CASSITGGPNQPQHF. The chain links TRBV19 with TRBJ1-5; a weak D assignment points to TRBD1 (5 bases agree). V loses 3 bases of germline sequence and J loses 3 bases, and the interval between the two ends is 12 bases. Looking up the germline V gene (reference sequence) yields CDR1 LNHDA and CDR2 SQIVND. There are 15 amino acids in the CDR3, from cysteine to phenylalanine inclusive. The DNA shown is the 45-base CDR3, in frame from base 1.